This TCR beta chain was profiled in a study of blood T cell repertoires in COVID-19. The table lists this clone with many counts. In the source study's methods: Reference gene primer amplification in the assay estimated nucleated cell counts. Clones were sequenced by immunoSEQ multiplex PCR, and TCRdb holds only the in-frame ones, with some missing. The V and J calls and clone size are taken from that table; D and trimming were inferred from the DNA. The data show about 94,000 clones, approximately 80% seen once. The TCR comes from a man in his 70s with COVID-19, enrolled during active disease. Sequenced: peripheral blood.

The CDR3 coding sequence is TGTGCCAGCAGCTTTGGGACAGGCGCCAACTATGGCTACACCTTC. Its protein is CASSFGTGANYGYTF. The chain combines TRBV7-2 with TRBJ1-2; TRBD1 matches 8 bases. V was pared by 3 bases and J by 2 bases, with 5 bases of the junction left unmatched. The CDR3 runs to 15 residues. Germline V gene data show CDR1 as SGHTA and CDR2 as FQGNSA.